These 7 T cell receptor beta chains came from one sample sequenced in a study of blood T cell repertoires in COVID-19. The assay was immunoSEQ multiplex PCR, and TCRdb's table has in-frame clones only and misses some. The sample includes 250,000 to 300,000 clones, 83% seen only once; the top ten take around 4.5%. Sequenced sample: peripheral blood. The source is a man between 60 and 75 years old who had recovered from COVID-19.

CDR3 in amino acids: CASTRGTGNYGYTF. DNA of the CDR3: TGTGCCAGCACCCGCGGGACAGGCAACTATGGCTACACCTTC. The J gene is TRBJ1-2, the V gene TRBV27, with 8 bases matching TRBD1. The CDR3 is 14 amino acids. Germline V gives CDR1 MNHEY, CDR2 SMNVEV (reference sequence). Unmatched junction bases numbered 6, after V lost 7 bases and J lost 2 bases.

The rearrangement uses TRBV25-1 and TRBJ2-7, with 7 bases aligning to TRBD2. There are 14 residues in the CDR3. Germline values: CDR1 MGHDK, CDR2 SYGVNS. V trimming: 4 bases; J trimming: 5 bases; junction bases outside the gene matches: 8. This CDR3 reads CASSGSGGFHEQYF. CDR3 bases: TGTGCCAGCAGTGGATCGGGAGGATTTCACGAGCAGTACTTC.

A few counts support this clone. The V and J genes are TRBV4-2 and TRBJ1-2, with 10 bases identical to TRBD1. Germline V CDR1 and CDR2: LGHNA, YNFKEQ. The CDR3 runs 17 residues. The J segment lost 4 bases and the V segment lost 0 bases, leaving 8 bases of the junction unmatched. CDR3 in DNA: TGTGCCAGCAGCCAAGAATTGTCGGGACAGGGGCTCTATGGCTACACCTTC. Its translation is CASSQELSGQGLYGYTF.

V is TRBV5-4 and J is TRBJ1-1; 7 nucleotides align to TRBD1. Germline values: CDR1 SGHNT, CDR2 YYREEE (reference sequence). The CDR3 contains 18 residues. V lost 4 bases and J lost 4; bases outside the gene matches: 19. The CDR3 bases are TGTGCCAGCAGCCAGCCCTCGAAGGGACAGTTACCTGGCACTGAAGCTTTCTTT. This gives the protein CASSQPSKGQLPGTEAFF.

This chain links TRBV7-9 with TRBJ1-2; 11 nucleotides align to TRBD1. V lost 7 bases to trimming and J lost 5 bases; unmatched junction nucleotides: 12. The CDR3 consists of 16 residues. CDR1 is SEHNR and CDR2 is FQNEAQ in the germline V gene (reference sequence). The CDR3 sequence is CASIGQGQGDSYGYTF. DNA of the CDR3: TGTGCCAGCATCGGCCAGGGACAGGGGGACTCTTATGGCTACACCTTC.

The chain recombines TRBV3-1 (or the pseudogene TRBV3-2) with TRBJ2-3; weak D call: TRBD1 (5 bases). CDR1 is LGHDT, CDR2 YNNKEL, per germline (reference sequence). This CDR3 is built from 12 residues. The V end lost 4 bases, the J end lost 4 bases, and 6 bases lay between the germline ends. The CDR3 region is CASSRGSDTQYF. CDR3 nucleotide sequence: TGTGCCAGCAGCCGGGGCTCAGATACGCAGTATTTT.

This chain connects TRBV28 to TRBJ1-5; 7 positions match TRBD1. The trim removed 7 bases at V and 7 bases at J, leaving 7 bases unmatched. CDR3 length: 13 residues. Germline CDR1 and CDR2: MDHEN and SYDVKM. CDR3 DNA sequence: TGTGCCAGCACCAGACAGGGCGGGCAGCCCCAGCATTTT. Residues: CASTRQGGQPQHF.